One sample yielded the 25 T cell receptor beta chains listed below, sequenced in a study of follicular helper T cells after annual influenza vaccination. Described time point: 2013-2014 season, 7 days after vaccination. Produced via immunoSEQ multiplex PCR; TCRdb's table is partial and in-frame only. The sample has about 5,300 clones, roughly 90% seen once; the top ten hold approximately 1.5%. This specimen was CXCR5+ CD38- circulating T follicular helper cells from blood, taken 7 days after influenza vaccination. The subset was: circulating Tfh, non-naive CD4+CXCR5+PD-1+ (ICOS+CD38+ or ICOS-CD38-). The receptors here all came from an adult who received the influenza vaccine.

This chain connects TRBV6-1 to TRBJ2-5; D not certain. V was pared by 0 bases and J by 2 bases, with 10 bases between. The CDR3 consists of 15 residues. CDR1 and CDR2 from the germline V gene are MNHNS and SASEGT. The CDR3: CASSEAYRRQETQYF. The CDR3 nucleotides read TGTGCCAGCAGTGAAGCCTACAGAAGACAAGAGACCCAGTACTTC.

The rearrangement joins TRBV10-3 to TRBJ1-1; a possible D gene is TRBD1 (5 bases). The CDR3 has 14 amino acids. Germline V gene sequence: CDR1 ENHRY, CDR2 SYGVKD. Trimming removed 4 bases at V and 3 bases at J, with 12 bases between. The CDR3 sequence is CAISGLPGDTEAFF. The CDR3, as DNA: TGTGCCATCAGTGGACTCCCGGGGGACACTGAAGCTTTCTTT.

The chain couples TRBV7-9 to TRBJ1-2; D is undetermined. The V end lost 4 bases, the J end lost 4 bases, and 16 bases lay between the germline ends. CDR3 length: 15 amino acids. Per the germline V gene, CDR1 is SEHNR and CDR2 is FQNEAQ (reference sequence). CDR3 nucleotides: TGTGCCAGCAGCTCCGCCGGGATCACAAGCTATGGCTACACCTTC. This translates into CASSSAGITSYGYTF.

This rearrangement joins TRBV29-1 to TRBJ1-1, with TRBD1 identical over 8 bases. Per germline, CDR1 SQVTM and CDR2 ANQGSEA. The V gene end was trimmed by 2 bases and the J gene end by 0 bases; junction bases not matched to a gene: 8. CDR3 size: 16 residues. In DNA form, the CDR3 reads TGCAGCGTTGAACGGGACAGGTCCCTCGTGAACACTGAAGCTTTCTTT. This encodes CSVERDRSLVNTEAFF.

The chain couples TRBV6-1 to TRBJ1-1; D not resolved. The V and J ends lost 2 bases and 7 bases respectively, with 14 bases between them. The CDR3 runs 14 residues. Germline V gene data show CDR1 as MNHNS and CDR2 as SASEGT. The CDR3, as DNA: TGTGCCAGCAGTGAACTAAGGACTCGGGTTGAAGCTTTCTTT. It codes for CASSELRTRVEAFF.

The V call is TRBV12-5, the J call TRBJ1-5; D is perhaps TRBD1 (6 bases). The CDR3 contains 16 residues. Germline assignment: CDR1 LGHNT and CDR2 FRNRAP. V dropped 1 base and J dropped 2 bases, with 12 bases sitting between them. The CDR3 DNA follows: TGTGCTAGTGGTTTGGACAGGGACGGAGGCAATCAGCCCCAGCATTTT. It is translated as CASGLDRDGGNQPQHF. The full variable domain, completed using reference TRBV12-5 and TRBJ1-5, is DARVTQTPRHKVTEMGQEVTMRCQPILGHNTVFWYRQTMMQGLELLAYFRNRAPLDDSGMPKDRFSAEMPDATLATLKIQPSEPRDSAVYFCASGLDRDGGNQPQHFGDGTRLSIL.

Only a few counts were recorded for this clone. The V gene is TRBV4-1, the J gene TRBJ2-2; D is perhaps TRBD1 (6 bases). Per germline, CDR1 MGHRA and CDR2 YSYEKL. There are 16 residues in the CDR3. Trimming pared 5 bases from V and 1 base from J, leaving 14 bases between. The CDR3 protein is CASSTSRTVNTGELFF. In DNA, the CDR3 is TGCGCCAGCAGCACAAGTAGGACAGTGAACACCGGGGAGCTGTTTTTT.

The rearrangement uses TRBV6-6 and TRBJ1-6; no definite D call. The germline V and J ends were trimmed by 10 bases and 9 bases, with 19 bases remaining between them. The CDR3 loop spans 14 amino acids. Germline loops: CDR1 MNHNY, CDR2 SVGAGI (reference sequence). CDR3 sequence reads: CATGEGPKSSPLHF. The DNA of the CDR3 is TGTGCCACCGGGGAAGGTCCAAAAAGTTCACCCCTCCACTTT.

This sequence joins TRBV7-3 and TRBJ2-1; D is possibly TRBD1 (6 bases). Germline V CDR1 and CDR2: SGHTA, FQGTGA. This CDR3 has 13 residues. V was trimmed by 2 bases and J by 7 bases, leaving 9 bases between them. CDR3 bases: TGTGCCAGCAGCTTAGAAAGGGGGAATGAGCAGTTCTTC. Translation gives CASSLERGNEQFF. The variable domain in full, completed from reference TRBV7-3 and TRBJ2-1, reads GAGVSQTPSNKVTEKGKYVELRCDPISGHTALYWYRQSLGQGPEFLIYFQGTGAADDSGLPNDRFFAVRPEGSVSTLKIQRTERGDSAVYLCASSLERGNEQFFGPGTRLTVL.

V is TRBV4-2 and J is TRBJ2-3; TRBD2 matches 9 bases. This CDR3 has 15 amino acids. Germline CDR1 reads LGHNA; CDR2 reads YNFKEQ. After removal of 1 base from V and 4 bases from J, the junction contained 3 bases not matched to a gene. The DNA for the CDR3 is TGTGCCAGCAGCCAAGCTCAGCGGGAGGCAGATACGCAGTATTTT. This encodes CASSQAQREADTQYF.

The chain couples TRBV11-2 to TRBJ2-3, with 9 positions matching TRBD2. The CDR3 extends over 17 amino acids. Germline CDR1 reads SGHAT; CDR2 reads FQNNGV. Germline trimming cut 5 bases from V and 6 bases from J; bases unmatched to any gene: 15. CDR3 loop: CASSPPTGTSSYDTQYF. In nucleotides, the CDR3 is TGTGCCAGCAGCCCTCCTACCGGGACTAGCTCATACGATACGCAGTATTTT.

This clone was detected only a few times. The V call is TRBV6-1, the J call TRBJ2-5; D is perhaps TRBD1 (6 bases). Germline CDR1 reads MNHNS; CDR2 reads SASEGT. Trimming shortened V by 3 bases and J by 2 bases, and 13 bases separated the two germline ends. The CDR3 consists of 15 residues. The chain's CDR3 is CASSDPGAPQETQYF. CDR3 nucleotide sequence: TGTGCCAGCAGTGATCCAGGGGCCCCACAAGAGACCCAGTACTTC.

This chain uses TRBV7-2 with TRBJ2-3, with 7 bases aligning to TRBD2. Germline CDR1 reads SGHTA; CDR2 reads FQGNSA. Trimming at V came to 5 bases and at J to 3 bases, leaving 5 bases not matched to a gene. This CDR3 has 14 residues. This CDR3 is CASSLTSDTDTQYF. The CDR3 nucleotides read TGTGCCAGCAGCCTTACTAGCGATACAGATACGCAGTATTTT.

In its sample, this clone was seen once. The CDR3 sequence is CASSSPGLRYTF. As DNA, the CDR3 is TGTGCCAGCAGCTCACCGGGTTTGCGGTACACCTTC. The chain joins TRBV5-8 to TRBJ1-2; D is undetermined. Germline lookup yields CDR1 SGHTS and CDR2 YDEGEE. Trimming shortened V by 3 bases and J by 11 bases, and 14 bases separated the two germline ends. The CDR3 is 12 amino acids.

J is TRBJ2-2 and V is TRBV7-8, with a possible D match to TRBD2 (5 bases). Germline CDR1 is SGHVS and CDR2 is FQNEAQ. With 5 bases removed from V and 5 bases from J, the gap between germline ends came to 15 bases. The CDR3 covers 15 residues. This CDR3 is CASSSRGQPTGELFF. The CDR3 DNA reads TGTGCCAGCAGCAGCAGAGGGCAGCCGACCGGGGAGCTGTTTTTT.

V and J are TRBV5-1 and TRBJ1-1; 8 bases are a match to TRBD1. The CDR3 extends over 14 amino acids. V dropped 4 bases and J dropped 1; count of bases not matched to a gene: 3. The germline gives CDR1 SGHRS, CDR2 YFSETQ. CDR3 coding DNA: TGCGCCAGCAGCCCCGGGACAGGGAACACTGAAGCTTTCTTT. Its translation: CASSPGTGNTEAFF.

This chain uses TRBV6-6 with TRBJ2-3; 10 bases are shared with TRBD1. Germline loops: CDR1 MNHNY, CDR2 SVGAGI (reference sequence). Trimming cost V 0 bases and J 4 bases; bases outside gene matches: 4. CDR3 length: 16 amino acids. The chain's CDR3 is CASSYSDRGLSDTQYF. The CDR3, as DNA: TGTGCCAGCAGTTACTCAGACAGGGGGCTCTCAGATACGCAGTATTTT.

V gene TRBV19 combines with J gene TRBJ2-1, with TRBD2 as a possible D gene (5 bases). The V end was cut by 3 bases, the J end by 0 bases, with 18 bases between. Germline-derived CDR1 and CDR2 are LNHDA and SQIVND (reference sequence). The CDR3 is 18 amino acids. CDR3: CASSIHVGRGSSYNEQFF. The CDR3 DNA reads as TGTGCCAGTAGTATTCACGTGGGAAGAGGGAGCTCCTACAATGAGCAGTTCTTC.

Only one count was recorded for this clone. This chain links TRBV27 with TRBJ2-1; D possibly corresponds to TRBD2 (5 bases). Per the germline V gene, CDR1 is MNHEY and CDR2 is SMNVEV (reference sequence). V lost 6 bases to trimming and J lost 0 bases, with 9 bases between them. The CDR3 is made up of 14 amino acids. CDR3 bases: TGTGCCAGCAGGGAGCGGAGCTCCTACAATGAGCAGTTCTTC. This encodes CASRERSSYNEQFF.

The rearrangement uses TRBV2 and TRBJ2-3, with 10 bases aligning to TRBD2. After removal of 7 bases from V and 0 bases from J, the junction contained 4 bases not matched to a gene. Germline CDR1 reads SNHLY; CDR2 reads FYNNEI. The CDR3 has 15 residues. CDR3 bases: TGTGCCAGCAAGAAGACTAGCGGGAGCACAGATACGCAGTATTTT. It yields the protein CASKKTSGSTDTQYF.

V is TRBV30 and J is TRBJ1-5; D not certain. Trimming stripped 3 bases from V and 3 bases from J, with 9 bases between. Per the germline V gene, CDR1 is GTSNPN and CDR2 is SVGIG (reference sequence). This CDR3 region has 13 residues. This chain's CDR3 is CAWSPGYNQPQHF. DNA of the CDR3: TGTGCCTGGAGCCCGGGTTACAATCAGCCCCAGCATTTT.

The chain employs TRBV29-1 and TRBJ2-1; D perhaps matches TRBD2 (6 bases). Trimming stripped 4 bases from V and 6 bases from J, with 16 bases between. Germline V gene data show CDR1 as SQVTM and CDR2 as ANQGSEA. The CDR3 has 14 amino acids. The CDR3 nucleotides are TGCAGCGTTGGGGGAGGTAGGTTTGGCAATGAGCAGTTCTTC. Its translation: CSVGGGRFGNEQFF.

This chain uses TRBV7-2 with TRBJ2-1, with TRBD2 matching 10 bases. Trimming cost V 5 bases and J 12 bases; bases outside gene matches: 4. CDR3 size: 12 residues. The germline V gene encodes CDR1 SGHTA and CDR2 FQGNSA. The CDR3 sequence: CASSLLAGLQFF. As DNA, the CDR3 is TGTGCCAGCAGCCTACTAGCGGGACTGCAGTTCTTC.

V usage is TRBV9 and J usage is TRBJ1-4; no firm D call. This CDR3 region has 14 residues. Deletions cut 3 bases from V and 4 bases from J, with 10 bases between. Germline loops: CDR1 SGDLS, CDR2 YYNGEE. This chain's CDR3 is CASSATLGNEKLFF. Written as DNA, the CDR3 is TGTGCCAGCAGCGCGACTTTGGGTAATGAAAAACTGTTTTTT.

This clone was detected only a few times. V gene TRBV6-1 combines with J gene TRBJ1-2, with D uncertain. From germline, CDR1 is MNHNS and CDR2 SASEGT. The V end lost 8 bases, the J end lost 4 bases, and 8 bases lay between the germline ends. This CDR3 is built from 11 residues. The CDR3: CASATAYGYTF. In DNA, the CDR3 is TGTGCCAGCGCGACTGCCTATGGCTACACCTTC.